Listed here is a single T cell receptor (beta chain). Its antigen is not known. This specimen belongs to a study of cytomegalovirus exposure and HLA in healthy donors. PCR was performed using 60 Vbeta and 13 Jbeta primers. Profiled with immunoSEQ multiplex PCR; TCRdb holds only in-frame clones, not every one. The sample lists roughly 130,000 clones; more than 60% were seen once. The germline V gene encodes CDR1 LNHNV and CDR2 YYDKDF (reference sequence). The CDR3 sequence is 16 residues long. Trimming removed 0 bases from V and 4 bases from J; junction bases left unmatched: 9. Study-wide results and caveats: Highly shared sequence variants in one cluster were likely a sequencing artifact.

The rearrangement joins TRBV15 to TRBJ2-7, with 7 bases aligning to TRBD2. This clonotype was obtained from a woman between 40 and 55 years old in good health and CMV-seropositive. The sample comprised PBMCs. The CDR3: CATSRDPIGTIYEQYF. The CDR3 DNA reads TGTGCCACCAGCAGAGATCCGATCGGGACTATATACGAGCAGTACTTC.